Below are 9 T cell receptor beta chains sequenced from a single sample in a study of T cell responses to AZD1222 COVID-19 vaccine. Only in-frame clones appear in the TCRdb table, and some are missing; sequencing was by immunoSEQ multiplex PCR. The repertoire holds tens of thousands of clones, with more than 80% as singletons. The sequenced sample was peripheral blood, obtained on day 0 of AZD1222 vaccination. The receptors originated from an adult in good health.

The table lists this clone with a count of one. The CDR3 bases are TGTGCCAGCAGAGAGGGCGCGGGACTAGCGGGACCCACGTATACGCAGTATTTT. This sequence encodes CASREGAGLAGPTYTQYF. The chain joins TRBV7-9 to TRBJ2-3, with 13 bases identical to TRBD2. Germline V lookup: CDR1 SEHNR, CDR2 FQNEAQ (reference sequence). The junction had 16 bases not matched to a gene; V was cut back by 6 bases and J by 7 bases. CDR3 length: 18 residues. The variable domain in full, completed from reference TRBV7-9 and TRBJ2-3, reads DTGVSQNPRHKITKRGQNVTFRCDPISEHNRLYWYRQTLGQGPEFLTYFQNEAQLEKSRLLSDRFSAERPKGSFSTLEIQRTEQGDSAMYLCASREGAGLAGPTYTQYFGPGTRLTVL.

The V call is TRBV28, the J call TRBJ1-5, with D hard to call. This CDR3 region has 14 residues. Trimming pared 5 bases from V and 1 base from J, leaving 9 bases between. The V gene's germline CDR1 is MDHEN and CDR2 SYDVKM. The CDR3 coding sequence is TGTGCCAGCAGTCCCGTAGAGAGCAATCAGCCCCAGCATTTT. Its protein is CASSPVESNQPQHF. Looking up the rest from reference TRBV28 and TRBJ1-5 gives the full variable domain: DVKVTQSSRYLVKRTGEKVFLECVQDMDHENMFWYRQDPGLGLRLIYFSYDVKMKEKGDIPEGYSVSREKKERFSLILESASTNQTSMYLCASSPVESNQPQHFGDGTRLSIL.

This clone was observed a handful of times. DNA for the CDR3: TGTGCCAGCAGCATGAACGTCAGGGGGCTTTACGAGCAGTACTTC. Amino acids: CASSMNVRGLYEQYF. The rearrangement joins TRBV7-2 to TRBJ2-7; 8 bases are shared with TRBD1. CDR3 length equals 15 residues. Germline CDR1 and CDR2: SGHTA and FQGNSA. V was pared by 5 bases and J by 4 bases, with 10 bases of the junction left unmatched.

The rearrangement uses TRBV6-6 and TRBJ2-2; D may be TRBD2 (6 bases). Germline V gives CDR1 MNHNY, CDR2 SVGAGI (reference sequence). The CDR3 has 13 amino acids. CDR3 coding DNA: TGTGCTCTAGGCGGGGCGTTGGGCGGGGAGCTGTTTTTT. Its translation: CALGGALGGELFF.

The J gene is TRBJ2-7, the V gene TRBV2; D gene uncertain. The germline V and J ends were trimmed by 5 bases and 3 bases, with 11 bases remaining between them. The CDR3 is 13 residues long. CDR1 is SNHLY and CDR2 is FYNNEI in the germline V gene. DNA of the CDR3: TGTGCCAGCAGTCAGGACGGATACTACGAGCAGTACTTC. Translation: CASSQDGYYEQYF.

V usage is TRBV7-9 and J usage is TRBJ2-1; 10 positions agree with TRBD1. The CDR3 spans 16 residues. Trimming at V came to 5 bases and at J to 9 bases, leaving 13 bases not matched to a gene. CDR1 SEHNR and CDR2 FQNEAQ come from the germline V gene (reference sequence). The CDR3: CASSQTPGQGITEQFF. Here the CDR3 DNA reads TGTGCCAGCAGCCAGACCCCGGGACAGGGGATAACTGAGCAGTTCTTC.

The V and J genes are TRBV7-2 and TRBJ1-2; tentatively, D is TRBD1 (6 bases). This CDR3 region has 15 residues. Trimming took off 10 bases at V and 1 base at J, with 19 bases between the two ends. The germline CDR1 and CDR2 sequences are SGHTA and FQGNSA. The CDR3 DNA follows: TGTGCCACCCGAGGGTCAGGGGCAAGTAACTATGGCTACACCTTC. It encodes CATRGSGASNYGYTF.

The chain combines TRBV2 with TRBJ2-7; D is undetermined. Looked up from germline, CDR1 is SNHLY and CDR2 is FYNNEI. The V and J ends lost 7 bases and 6 bases respectively, with 16 bases between them. This CDR3 is 13 amino acids long. The CDR3 spells CASNRQEIGEQYF. The CDR3 nucleotides read TGTGCCAGCAACCGGCAGGAGATAGGCGAGCAGTACTTC.

The chain combines TRBV2 with TRBJ2-5; TRBD1 might be the D (6 bases). V was clipped by 0 bases and J by 5 bases, with 13 bases between them. The CDR3 length is 15 residues. CDR1 and CDR2 from the germline V gene are SNHLY and FYNNEI. The CDR3 is CASSEAGSGVETQYF. CDR3 DNA: TGTGCCAGCAGTGAAGCGGGTTCAGGGGTCGAGACCCAGTACTTC.